The 28 T cell receptor beta chains below all came from one sample that was sequenced in a study of cytomegalovirus exposure and HLA in healthy donors. With 60 Vbeta and 13 Jbeta primers, the PCR was carried out. The assay was immunoSEQ multiplex PCR, and TCRdb's table has in-frame clones only and misses some. The sample includes about 160,000 clones, about three quarters of them seen just once. Sequenced material: PBMCs. The source of these receptors is a woman aged 25 to 45 in good health and CMV-seronegative.

This clone was detected a few times. The rearrangement uses TRBV5-6 and TRBJ2-5; TRBD2 matches at 14 bases. V trimming: 3 bases; J trimming: 4 bases; junction bases outside the gene matches: 8. Germline V CDR1 and CDR2: SGHDT, YYEEEE. The CDR3 sequence is 17 residues long. As DNA, the CDR3 is TGTGCCAGCAGCTCCCGACTAGCGGGGGGGGTGAGAGAGACCCAGTACTTC. Protein: CASSSRLAGGVRETQYF.

This sequence joins TRBV11-2 and TRBJ1-6; no firm D call. The V and J ends lost 7 bases and 5 bases respectively, with 12 bases between them. The CDR3 covers 14 residues. Germline CDR1 is SGHAT and CDR2 is FQNNGV. In nucleotides, the CDR3 is TGTGCCAGCAACCGACTAGATGATAATTCACCCCTCCACTTT. Translated: CASNRLDDNSPLHF.

This clone was picked up a small number of times. The chain uses TRBV7-6 and TRBJ2-2; no reliable D call. V shed 7 bases and J shed 2 bases, with 5 bases lying between them. Germline lookup yields CDR1 SGHVS and CDR2 FNYEAQ. The CDR3 runs 12 residues. The CDR3 DNA is TGTGCCAGCACCCTCAACACCGGGGAGCTGTTTTTT. Translating gives CASTLNTGELFF.

The chain employs TRBV15 and TRBJ2-4; 7 nucleotides line up with TRBD2. Germline V CDR1 and CDR2: LNHNV, YYDKDF (reference sequence). CDR3 length: 16 amino acids. V trimming: 5 bases; J trimming: 0 bases; junction bases outside the gene matches: 7. The CDR3: CATSVGGVLAKNIQYF. Here the CDR3 DNA reads TGTGCCACCAGCGTGGGGGGGGTACTAGCCAAAAACATTCAGTACTTC.

The chain carries TRBV18 and TRBJ2-2; TRBD1 agrees at 9 bases. The germline V gene has CDR1 KGHSH and CDR2 LQKENI. The CDR3 runs to 16 residues. The J segment lost 5 bases and the V segment lost 4 bases, leaving 8 bases of the junction unmatched. DNA for the CDR3: TGTGCCAGCTCACTTCAAGGACAGGGGATGACCGGGGAGCTGTTTTTT. Residues: CASSLQGQGMTGELFF.

This clone was counted once. The gene calls are TRBV28 and TRBJ2-3; D ambiguous. Germline V gene sequence: CDR1 MDHEN, CDR2 SYDVKM. The CDR3 has 14 residues. V lost 1 base, J lost 6 bases, and 11 bases lay in between. Here the CDR3 reads CASSLSPVSDTQYF. As DNA, the CDR3 is TGTGCCAGCAGTTTATCTCCAGTTAGCGATACGCAGTATTTT.

In this sample, this clone turned up once. CDR3 sequence reads: CASSLVQGGQPQHF. CDR3 coding DNA: TGTGCCAGCAGTTTAGTACAGGGGGGGCAGCCCCAGCATTTT. The chain links TRBV28 to TRBJ1-5; 8 positions match TRBD1. Per the germline V gene, CDR1 is MDHEN and CDR2 is SYDVKM. The V segment lost 2 bases and the J segment 7 bases; nucleotides outside the gene matches: 4. The CDR3 spans 14 residues.

The CDR3 loop reads CASSLQGAYNEQFF. In DNA form, the CDR3 reads TGTGCCAGCAGCTTACAGGGGGCTTACAATGAGCAGTTCTTC. This sequence joins TRBV7-6 and TRBJ2-1; 8 nucleotides align to TRBD1. Germline V gene lookup returns CDR1 SGHVS and CDR2 FNYEAQ. The ends lost 2 bases at V and 4 bases at J; junction bases unmatched: 1. There are 14 residues in the CDR3.

To note about this clone: The junction shows a germline mismatch at one end, possibly a read error. This rearrangement joins TRBV7-2 to TRBJ2-7, with D perhaps matching TRBD2 (5 bases). Germline values: CDR1 SGHTA, CDR2 FQGNSA. This CDR3 is 12 amino acids long. CDR3 sequence: CASSTDSHEQYF. The CDR3 coding sequence is TGTGCCAGCAGCACGGACTCCCACGAGCAGTACTTC.

This clone has just a few counts. The V and J genes are TRBV29-1 and TRBJ1-2; a weak D match, TRBD1 (6 bases). This CDR3 is 14 amino acids long. V lost 7 bases to trimming and J lost 4 bases, with 19 bases between them. The V gene's germline CDR1 is SQVTM and CDR2 ANQGSEA. CDR3 loop: CSGFDRSDLYGYTF. DNA for the CDR3: TGCAGCGGATTTGACAGGAGCGATCTCTATGGCTACACCTTC.

The chain employs TRBV4-2 and TRBJ2-2; 7 bases fit TRBD1. The CDR3 spans 16 residues. Trimming cost V 2 bases and J 5 bases; bases outside gene matches: 8. CDR1 is LGHNA and CDR2 is YNFKEQ in the germline V gene. CDR3 nucleotides: TGTGCCAGCAGCCAATCCCGGGACAGAAGGACCGGGGAGCTGTTTTTT. This translates into CASSQSRDRRTGELFF.

V is TRBV5-8 and J is TRBJ2-3; D may be TRBD2 (7 bases). Germline V gene sequence: CDR1 SGHTS, CDR2 YDEGEE. The ends were cut back, 0 bases at V and 3 bases at J, with 8 bases in the middle. The CDR3 spans 14 residues. CDR3 protein: CASSLEGGTDTQYF. The CDR3 DNA reads as TGTGCCAGCAGCTTGGAGGGGGGGACAGATACGCAGTATTTT.

The genes are TRBV19 and TRBJ1-5, with a possible D match to TRBD1 (6 bases). Germline V CDR1 and CDR2: LNHDA, SQIVND (reference sequence). V shed 7 bases and J shed 3 bases, with 19 bases lying between them. This CDR3 region has 16 residues. DNA for the CDR3: TGTGCCAGTAATTCCCGCGCAGGGGCCCTCAATCAGCCCCAGCATTTT. Residues: CASNSRAGALNQPQHF.

The gene calls are TRBV6-6 and TRBJ2-1; D gene unclear. V lost 7 bases and J lost 9, with 10 bases in between. Germline V gene data show CDR1 as MNHNY and CDR2 as SVGAGI (reference sequence). The CDR3 contains 11 residues. CDR3 DNA sequence: TGTGCCAGCATACTGCGTGGTGAGCAGTTCTTC. Translating gives CASILRGEQFF.

The V call is TRBV5-4, the J call TRBJ1-6; 7 nucleotides match TRBD1. Trimming cost V 2 bases and J 10 bases; bases outside gene matches: 6. CDR1 is SGHNT, CDR2 YYREEE, per germline (reference sequence). The CDR3 totals 14 residues. The chain's CDR3 is CASSLGDRDSPLHF. DNA for the CDR3: TGTGCCAGCAGCTTAGGTGACAGGGACTCACCCCTCCACTTT.

This clone has just a few counts. The chain recombines TRBV2 with TRBJ2-2, with TRBD1 identical over 8 bases. Trimming cost V 7 bases and J 4 bases; bases outside gene matches: 5. Germline CDR1 and CDR2: SNHLY and FYNNEI. This CDR3 contains 14 residues. CDR3 in amino acids: CASIRGLSTGELFF. In DNA, the CDR3 is TGTGCCAGCATCAGGGGGCTGAGCACCGGGGAGCTGTTTTTT.

The V gene is TRBV19, the J gene TRBJ2-2; a weak D match, TRBD1 (5 bases). The ends were cut back, 1 base at V and 4 bases at J, with 7 bases in the middle. This CDR3 is 14 amino acids long. Per germline, CDR1 LNHDA and CDR2 SQIVND (reference sequence). Here the CDR3 DNA reads TGTGCCAGTAGTATAGTAGGGGCCACCGGGGAGCTGTTTTTT. It codes for CASSIVGATGELFF.

V and J are TRBV19 and TRBJ2-3; 8 nucleotides agree with TRBD1. V dropped 3 bases and J dropped 3; count of bases not matched to a gene: 8. The CDR3 is 16 amino acids. CDR1 is LNHDA and CDR2 is SQIVND in the germline V gene (reference sequence). DNA for the CDR3: TGTGCCAGTAGTATCCTAACAGGGGGGCCGACAGATACGCAGTATTTT. It translates to CASSILTGGPTDTQYF.

Concerning this clone: A junction boundary mismatches the germline segment, possibly from a read error. V and J are TRBV5-8 and TRBJ1-5; D unclear. Germline V gene sequence: CDR1 SGHTS, CDR2 YDEGEE. The CDR3 is made up of 14 amino acids. CDR3 residues: CASSLWQINRPQHF. The CDR3 DNA reads as TGTGCCAGCAGCTTGTGGCAGATTAATCGGCCCCAGCATTTT.

The chain has TRBV5-1 and TRBJ2-1, with 7 positions matching TRBD1. Germline values: CDR1 SGHRS, CDR2 YFSETQ. V was pared by 4 bases and J by 4 bases, with 2 bases of the junction left unmatched. The CDR3 loop spans 13 amino acids. In nucleotides, the CDR3 is TGCGCCAGCAGCGTGGACAGGTACAATGAGCAGTTCTTC. The encoded protein is CASSVDRYNEQFF.

The J gene is TRBJ1-2, the V gene TRBV20-1; D unresolved. The CDR3 has 11 residues. Germline V gene data show CDR1 as DFQATT and CDR2 as SNEGSKA (reference sequence). V dropped 3 bases and J dropped 8 bases, with 10 bases sitting between them. As DNA, the CDR3 is TGCAGTGCTAGGTACAGTCGCGGCTACACCTTC. Its protein is CSARYSRGYTF.

The chain uses TRBV6-5 and TRBJ1-6; 9 nucleotides align to TRBD1. V shed 5 bases, J shed 6 bases, and the junction held 2 bases outside the gene matches. The CDR3 consists of 14 residues. CDR1 is MNHEY and CDR2 is SVGAGI in the germline V gene. The CDR3 DNA sequence: TGTGCCAGCAGTCGGGACAGGGCTAATTCACCCCTCCACTTT. Translated, it gives CASSRDRANSPLHF.

Note on this clone: This CDR3 is also generated by other DNA sequences in the sample. V gene TRBV30 combines with J gene TRBJ1-5; TRBD1 might be the D (5 bases). Trimming stripped 1 base from V and 4 bases from J, with 11 bases between. Germline V gene data show CDR1 as GTSNPN and CDR2 as SVGIG (reference sequence). The CDR3 spans 14 residues. The CDR3 sequence is CAWSALNRNQPQHF. For the CDR3, the DNA is TGTGCCTGGAGTGCTCTTAACAGGAATCAGCCCCAGCATTTT.

This clone was observed a single time. The chain employs TRBV5-6 and TRBJ1-3, with 8 positions matching TRBD1. In germline, CDR1 is SGHDT, CDR2 YYEEEE. This CDR3 contains 16 residues. Trimming removed 3 bases from V and 2 bases from J; junction bases left unmatched: 7. The chain's CDR3 is CASSWRTGRTGNTIYF. CDR3 bases: TGTGCCAGCAGCTGGAGGACAGGGCGAACTGGAAACACCATATATTTT.

V usage is TRBV11-2 and J usage is TRBJ1-1; no definite D call. The germline V gene encodes CDR1 SGHAT and CDR2 FQNNGV. The CDR3 is made up of 13 amino acids. Between the trimmed V and J ends, which lost 5 bases and 1 base, there was a span of 8 bases. CDR3 protein: CASSQSGNTEAFF. The CDR3 DNA sequence: TGTGCCAGCAGCCAGAGCGGGAACACTGAAGCTTTCTTT.

The chain carries TRBV6-1 and TRBJ2-3; 8 bases align to TRBD2. CDR1 MNHNS and CDR2 SASEGT come from the germline V gene. This CDR3 region has 15 residues. J gave up 3 bases and V 7 bases, and 9 bases lay outside the gene matches. This chain's CDR3 is CASNGGGLGTDTQYF. The CDR3 region has the DNA TGTGCCAGCAACGGGGGGGGACTTGGGACAGATACGCAGTATTTT.

The rearrangement joins TRBV7-6 to TRBJ2-3, with D uncertain. The ends were cut back, 1 base at V and 5 bases at J, with 10 bases in the middle. Germline V gene sequence: CDR1 SGHVS, CDR2 FNYEAQ. This CDR3 is built from 14 residues. CDR3 sequence reads: CASSLVLGEDTQYF. The CDR3 DNA is TGTGCCAGCAGCTTAGTGCTTGGAGAAGATACGCAGTATTTT.

This clone has a single count. The chain joins TRBV29-1 to TRBJ2-1; 11 bases line up with TRBD2. Germline CDR1 reads SQVTM; CDR2 reads ANQGSEA. The ends lost 6 bases at V and 0 bases at J; junction bases unmatched: 7. The CDR3 consists of 16 residues. The CDR3 loop reads CSVRTSGGHSYNEQFF. CDR3 in DNA: TGCAGCGTACGAACTAGCGGGGGCCACTCCTACAATGAGCAGTTCTTC.